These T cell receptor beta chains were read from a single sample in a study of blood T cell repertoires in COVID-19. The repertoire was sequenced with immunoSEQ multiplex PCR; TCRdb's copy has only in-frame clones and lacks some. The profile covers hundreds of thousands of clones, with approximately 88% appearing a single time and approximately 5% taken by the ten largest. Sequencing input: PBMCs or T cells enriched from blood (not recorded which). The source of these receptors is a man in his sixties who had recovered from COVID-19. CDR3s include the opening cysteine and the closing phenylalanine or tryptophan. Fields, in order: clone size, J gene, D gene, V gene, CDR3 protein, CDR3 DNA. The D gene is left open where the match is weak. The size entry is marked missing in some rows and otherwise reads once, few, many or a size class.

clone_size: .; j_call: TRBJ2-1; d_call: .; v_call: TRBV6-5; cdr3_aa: CASRGWGDEQFF; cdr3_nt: TGTGCCAGCAGGGGGTGGGGGGATGAGCAGTTCTTC
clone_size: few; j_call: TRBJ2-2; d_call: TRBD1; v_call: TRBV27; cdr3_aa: CASSPGQLHTGELFF; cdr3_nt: TGTGCCAGCAGTCCGGGACAGCTTCACACCGGGGAGCTGTTTTTT
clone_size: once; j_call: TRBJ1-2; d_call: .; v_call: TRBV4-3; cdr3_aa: CASSQDRADGYTF; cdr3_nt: TGCGCCAGCAGCCAAGATCGCGCGGATGGCTACACCTTC
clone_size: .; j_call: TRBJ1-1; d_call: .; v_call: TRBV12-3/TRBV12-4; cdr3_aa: CASTLTGRPEAFF; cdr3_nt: TGTGCCAGCACCCTTACAGGGCGTCCTGAAGCTTTCTTT
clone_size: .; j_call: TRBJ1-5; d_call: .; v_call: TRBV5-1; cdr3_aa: CASSLERHQPQHF; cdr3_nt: TGCGCCAGCAGCTTGGAGAGGCATCAGCCCCAGCATTTT
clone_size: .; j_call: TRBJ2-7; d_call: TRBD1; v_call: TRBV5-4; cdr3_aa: CASSGDRGRDEQYF; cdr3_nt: TGTGCCAGCAGCGGCGACAGGGGCAGGGACGAGCAGTACTTC
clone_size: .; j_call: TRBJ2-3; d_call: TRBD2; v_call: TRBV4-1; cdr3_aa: CPTSRRSDRREGPDTQYF; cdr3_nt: TGCCCCACCAGCCGACGCTCAGACCGGCGGGAGGGCCCGGATACGCAGTATTTT
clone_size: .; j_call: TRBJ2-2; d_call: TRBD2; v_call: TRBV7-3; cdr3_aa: CASSTSANTGELFF; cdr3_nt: TGTGCCAGCAGCACTAGCGCGAACACCGGGGAGCTGTTTTTT
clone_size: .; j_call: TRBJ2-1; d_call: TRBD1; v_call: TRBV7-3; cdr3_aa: CASSLTGDSYNEQFF; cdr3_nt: TGTGCCAGCAGCTTGACAGGGGACTCCTACAATGAGCAGTTCTTC
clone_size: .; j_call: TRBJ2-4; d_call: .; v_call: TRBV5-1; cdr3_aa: CASSLVSGQAKNIQYF; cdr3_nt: TGCGCCAGCAGCTTGGTTTCAGGCCAAGCCAAAAACATTCAGTACTTC
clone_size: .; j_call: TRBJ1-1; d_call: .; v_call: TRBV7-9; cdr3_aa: CASSLVSVNTEAFF; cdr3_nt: TGTGCCAGCAGCTTAGTCTCTGTGAACACTGAAGCTTTCTTT
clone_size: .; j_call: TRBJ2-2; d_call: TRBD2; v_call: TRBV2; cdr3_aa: CASSRGGYTGELFF; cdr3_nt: TGTGCCAGCTCTCGGGGGGGCTACACCGGGGAGCTGTTTTTT
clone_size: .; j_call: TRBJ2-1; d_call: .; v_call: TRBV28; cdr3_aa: CASSLPGSSYNEQFF; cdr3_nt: TGTGCCAGCAGTCTACCGGGTAGCTCCTACAATGAGCAGTTCTTC
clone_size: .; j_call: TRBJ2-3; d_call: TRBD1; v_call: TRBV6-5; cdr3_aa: CASVNRQGEETQYF; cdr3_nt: TGTGCCAGCGTAAATCGACAGGGGGAGGAGACGCAGTATTTT
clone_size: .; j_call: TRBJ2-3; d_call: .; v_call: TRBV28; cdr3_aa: CASSLLGVSTDTQYF; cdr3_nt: TGTGCCAGCAGTTTACTGGGAGTAAGCACAGATACGCAGTATTTT
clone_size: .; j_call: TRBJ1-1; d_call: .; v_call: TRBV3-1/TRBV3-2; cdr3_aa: CASSRAGGLTEAFF; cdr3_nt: TGTGCCAGCAGCCGAGCAGGTGGGCTCACTGAAGCTTTCTTT
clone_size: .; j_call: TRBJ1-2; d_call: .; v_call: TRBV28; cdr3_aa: CASSLAIGQMRGYTF; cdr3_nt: TGTGCCAGCAGTTTAGCAATCGGACAGATGCGGGGCTACACCTTC
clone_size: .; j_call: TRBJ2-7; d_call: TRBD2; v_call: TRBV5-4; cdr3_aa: CASSSTGSLAGREQYF; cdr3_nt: TGTGCCAGCAGCTCTACTGGTAGCCTAGCGGGAAGGGAGCAGTACTTC
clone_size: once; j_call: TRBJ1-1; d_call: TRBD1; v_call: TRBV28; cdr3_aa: CASRGPGTGNTEAFF; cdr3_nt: TGTGCCAGCAGAGGCCCCGGGACAGGGAACACTGAAGCTTTCTTT
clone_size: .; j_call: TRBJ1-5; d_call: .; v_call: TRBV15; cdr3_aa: CSSGILGQPQHF; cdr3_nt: TGTTCATCAGGGATTCTAGGGCAGCCCCAGCATTTT
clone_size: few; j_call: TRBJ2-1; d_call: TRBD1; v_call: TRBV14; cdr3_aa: CASRRSGTVVNNEQFF; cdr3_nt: TGTGCCAGCAGGAGGTCCGGGACAGTCGTGAACAATGAGCAGTTCTTC
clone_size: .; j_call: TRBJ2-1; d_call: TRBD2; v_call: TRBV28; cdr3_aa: CASSLGGFNNEQFF; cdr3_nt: TGTGCCAGCAGCCTGGGGGGGTTCAACAATGAGCAGTTCTTC